One sample yielded the 2 T cell receptor beta chains listed below, sequenced in a study of cytomegalovirus exposure and HLA in healthy donors. Amplification used 60 Vbeta primers and 13 Jbeta primers. Only in-frame clones appear in the TCRdb table, and some are missing; sequencing was by immunoSEQ multiplex PCR. The sample contains about 110,000 clones, approximately 80% of which appear only once. The sequenced sample consisted of PBMCs. These receptors were taken from a woman aged 25-40 years in good health and CMV-seronegative.

The chain uses TRBV19 and TRBJ1-4; 7 positions match TRBD1. Germline CDR1 is LNHDA and CDR2 is SQIVND (reference sequence). The ends lost 0 bases at V and 3 bases at J; junction bases unmatched: 1. The CDR3 has 15 amino acids. The CDR3 DNA is TGTGCCAGTAGTATAGATGGGACAGCTAATGAAAAACTGTTTTTT. Its translation is CASSIDGTANEKLFF. The whole variable domain, remainder taken from reference TRBV19 and TRBJ1-4, is DGGITQSPKYLFRKEGQNVTLSCEQNLNHDAMYWYRQDPGQGLRLIYYSQIVNDFQKGDIAEGYSVSREKKESFPLTVTSAQKNPTAFYLCASSIDGTANEKLFFGSGTQLSVL.

This clone has more than one count but fewer than ten. V is TRBV4-1 and J is TRBJ2-1, with 8 bases matching TRBD2. The germline V gene encodes CDR1 MGHRA and CDR2 YSYEKL. The CDR3 contains 17 residues. The J segment lost 4 bases and the V segment lost 4 bases, leaving 12 bases of the junction unmatched. CDR3 nucleotides: TGCGCCAGCAGCCTACCATTAACTAGCGGTCCATACAATGAGCAGTTCTTC. Amino acids: CASSLPLTSGPYNEQFF.